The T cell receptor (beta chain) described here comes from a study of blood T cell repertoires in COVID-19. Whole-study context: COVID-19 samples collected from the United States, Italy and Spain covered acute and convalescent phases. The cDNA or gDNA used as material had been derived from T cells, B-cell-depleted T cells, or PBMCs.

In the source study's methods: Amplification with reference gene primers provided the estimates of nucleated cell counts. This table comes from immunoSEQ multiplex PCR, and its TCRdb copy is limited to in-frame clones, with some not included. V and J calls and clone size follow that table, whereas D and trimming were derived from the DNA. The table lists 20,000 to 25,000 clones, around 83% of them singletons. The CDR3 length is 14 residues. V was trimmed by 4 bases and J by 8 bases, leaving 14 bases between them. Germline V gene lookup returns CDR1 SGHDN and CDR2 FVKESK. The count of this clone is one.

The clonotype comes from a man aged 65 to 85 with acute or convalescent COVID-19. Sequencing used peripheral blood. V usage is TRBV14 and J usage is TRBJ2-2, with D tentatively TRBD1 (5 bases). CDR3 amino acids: CASSPQGAGGELFF. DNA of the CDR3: TGTGCCAGCAGCCCCCAAGGGGCCGGGGGGGAGCTGTTTTTT.